This T cell receptor (beta chain) was obtained from a study of read filtering for tumor transcriptome and immune sequencing. From 300 to 400 ng of RNA, a library with molecular barcoded alpha/delta and beta/gamma adaptors was made. Via MiXCR, TCRdb re-called the reads, giving one row per CDR3 protein. The top ten hold 45% to 50% of the sample, which has over 55,000 distinct CDR3 sequences, 14% seen once. Looked up from germline, CDR1 is LGHDT and CDR2 is YNNKEL (reference sequence). After removal of 0 bases from V and 4 bases from J, the junction contained 18 bases not matched to a gene. The CDR3 loop spans 20 amino acids. This clonotype was found a few times.

The rearrangement joins TRBV3-1 to TRBJ2-7; 10 bases agree with TRBD2. Sequencing was performed on a population of CD138-negative cells sorted from bone marrow. The sequence derives from a donor over 35 with multiple myeloma. The CDR3 region is CASSQDRPAGLARGRYEQYF. The CDR3, as DNA: TGTGCCAGCAGCCAAGATCGACCCGCGGGACTAGCGCGGGGGAGATACGAGCAGTACTTC.